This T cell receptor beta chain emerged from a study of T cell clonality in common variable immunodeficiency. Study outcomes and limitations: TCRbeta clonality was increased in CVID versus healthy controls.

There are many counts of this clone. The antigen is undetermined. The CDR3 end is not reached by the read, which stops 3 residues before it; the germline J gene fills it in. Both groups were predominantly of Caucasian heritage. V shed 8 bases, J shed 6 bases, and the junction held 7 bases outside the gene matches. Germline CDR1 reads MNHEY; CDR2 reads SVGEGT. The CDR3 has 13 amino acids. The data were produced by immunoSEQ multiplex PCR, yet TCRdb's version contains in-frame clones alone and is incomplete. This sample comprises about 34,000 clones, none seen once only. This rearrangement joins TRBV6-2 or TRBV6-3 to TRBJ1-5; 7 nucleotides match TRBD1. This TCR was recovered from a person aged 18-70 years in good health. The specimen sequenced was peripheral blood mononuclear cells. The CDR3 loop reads CASSNRGSQPQHF. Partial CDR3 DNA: TGTGCCAGCTCGAACAGGGGATCTCAGCCC.